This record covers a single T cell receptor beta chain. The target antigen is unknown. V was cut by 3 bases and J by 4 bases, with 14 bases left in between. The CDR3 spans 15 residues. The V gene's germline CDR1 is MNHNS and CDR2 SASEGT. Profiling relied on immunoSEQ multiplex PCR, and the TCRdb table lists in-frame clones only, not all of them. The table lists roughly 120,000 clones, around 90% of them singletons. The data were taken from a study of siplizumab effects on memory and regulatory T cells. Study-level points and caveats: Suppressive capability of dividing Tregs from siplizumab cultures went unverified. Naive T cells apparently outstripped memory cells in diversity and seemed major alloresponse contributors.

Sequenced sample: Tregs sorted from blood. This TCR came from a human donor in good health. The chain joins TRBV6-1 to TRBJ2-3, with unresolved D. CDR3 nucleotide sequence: TGTGCCAGCAGTGACCAACCAACGGAATCAGATACGCAGTATTTT. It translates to CASSDQPTESDTQYF.